These 31 T cell receptor beta chains were all obtained from the same sample, sequenced in a study of blood T cell repertoires in COVID-19. Repertoires were generated with immunoSEQ multiplex PCR, while TCRdb's copy carries only in-frame clones and drops some. The sample carries about 300,000 clones, under 90% recorded once. Specimen: PBMCs or T cells enriched from blood (not recorded which). These receptors all stem from a woman in her forties or fifties who had been exposed to COVID-19.

The chain employs TRBV10-3 and TRBJ1-2; D not certain. Trimming removed 4 bases from V and 8 bases from J, with 5 bases in between. This CDR3 has 10 amino acids. Germline V gives CDR1 ENHRY, CDR2 SYGVKD. The CDR3 sequence: CAISGEGYTF. CDR3 coding DNA: TGTGCCATCAGTGGTGAGGGCTACACCTTC.

V and J are TRBV5-6 and TRBJ1-2; D not certain. This CDR3 contains 14 residues. Germline V lookup: CDR1 SGHDT, CDR2 YYEEEE. V lost 4 bases to trimming and J lost 7 bases, with 17 bases between them. The CDR3 loop is CASSRRMATGGYTF. Written as DNA, the CDR3 is TGTGCCAGCAGCCGTCGAATGGCCACGGGTGGCTACACCTTC.

Concerning this clone: Other DNA sequences in the same sample also yield this CDR3. The chain recombines TRBV10-3 with TRBJ1-5; D is perhaps TRBD1 (6 bases). Looked up from germline, CDR1 is ENHRY and CDR2 is SYGVKD. The CDR3 contains 13 residues. Trimming took off 9 bases at V and 1 base at J, with 10 bases between the two ends. The CDR3 DNA reads TGTGCCATAAACACAGGGAGCAATCAGCCCCAGCATTTT. As protein: CAINTGSNQPQHF.

V usage is TRBV2 and J usage is TRBJ1-5, with TRBD1 matching over 9 bases. Germline V CDR1 and CDR2: SNHLY, FYNNEI. Unmatched junction bases numbered 10, after V lost 9 bases and J lost 7 bases. The CDR3 is made up of 14 amino acids. The CDR3 region is CASVEGTGSQPQHF. The CDR3 nucleotides read TGTGCCAGTGTCGAGGGGACAGGGTCCCAGCCCCAGCATTTT.

The V and J genes are TRBV19 and TRBJ1-1, with D hard to call. V was clipped by 5 bases and J by 1 base, with 8 bases between them. The CDR3 extends over 13 amino acids. Per the germline V gene, CDR1 is LNHDA and CDR2 is SQIVND (reference sequence). Here the CDR3 reads CASSRLWNTEAFF. The CDR3 bases are TGTGCCAGTAGTCGACTCTGGAACACTGAAGCTTTCTTT. The variable domain in full, completed from reference TRBV19 and TRBJ1-1, reads DGGITQSPKYLFRKEGQNVTLSCEQNLNHDAMYWYRQDPGQGLRLIYYSQIVNDFQKGDIAEGYSVSREKKESFPLTVTSAQKNPTAFYLCASSRLWNTEAFFGQGTRLTVV.

This clone occurred once. The chain is built from TRBV19 and TRBJ1-4; TRBD1 agrees at 9 bases. With 6 bases clipped from V and 0 bases from J, the junction kept 5 bases outside the gene matches. The germline gives CDR1 LNHDA, CDR2 SQIVND (reference sequence). There are 16 residues in the CDR3. CDR3 nucleotide sequence: TGTGCCAGTAGCTCGGGACAGGGCGCAACTAATGAAAAACTGTTTTTT. It is translated as CASSSGQGATNEKLFF.

This chain links TRBV20-1 with TRBJ2-5; D is ambiguous. V gave up 8 bases and J gave up 9 bases, with 16 bases separating them. Germline V gene sequence: CDR1 DFQATT, CDR2 SNEGSKA (reference sequence). The CDR3 sequence is 11 residues long. The CDR3 loop is CSLSRGVAQYF. DNA for the CDR3: TGCAGTCTTAGCAGAGGTGTGGCCCAGTACTTC.

This chain uses TRBV4-2 with TRBJ1-2; 9 bases align to TRBD1. J lost 7 bases, V lost 4 bases, and 4 bases had no gene match. The germline gives CDR1 LGHNA, CDR2 YNFKEQ. The CDR3 loop spans 13 amino acids. The CDR3 is CASSPTTGGGYTF. In DNA form, the CDR3 reads TGTGCCAGCAGCCCCACGACAGGGGGTGGCTACACCTTC.

The chain couples TRBV6-4 to TRBJ1-1, with D perhaps TRBD1 (5 bases). The CDR3 extends over 15 amino acids. Trimming pared 2 bases from V and 4 bases from J, leaving 14 bases between. Germline V gene sequence: CDR1 MRHNA, CDR2 SNTAGT. The CDR3 DNA reads TGTGCCAGCAGTGACCAGGGAAACGGCGGCACTGAAGCTTTCTTT. Protein product: CASSDQGNGGTEAFF.

In DNA, the CDR3 is TGTGCCAGCAGCTTGGCCAATATTGGACAGCCAGATTCACCCCTCCACTTT. It specifies CASSLANIGQPDSPLHF. This chain uses TRBV5-6 with TRBJ1-6, with TRBD1 as a possible D gene (6 bases). This CDR3 is 17 amino acids long. The V gene lost 0 bases and the J gene lost 8 bases, with 18 bases spanning the gap. The germline CDR1 and CDR2 sequences are SGHDT and YYEEEE.

This clone turned up a few times. V gene TRBV19 combines with J gene TRBJ1-4; D remains unclear. The CDR3 totals 13 residues. Trimming left V 4 bases short and J 3 bases short, with 6 bases between. Per the germline V gene, CDR1 is LNHDA and CDR2 is SQIVND (reference sequence). CDR3 amino acids: CASSSRANEKLFF. CDR3 bases: TGTGCCAGTAGTAGCCGGGCTAATGAAAAACTGTTTTTT.

The CDR3 region is CASSVGATGGYTF. The CDR3 region has the DNA TGTGCCAGCAGCGTAGGGGCCACTGGGGGCTACACCTTC. The J gene is TRBJ1-2, the V gene TRBV9; no clear D. Trimming removed 0 bases from V and 8 bases from J, with 11 bases in between. From germline, CDR1 is SGDLS and CDR2 YYNGEE. The CDR3 covers 13 residues.

The CDR3 region is CTSSLYQETQYF. In DNA, the CDR3 is TGCACCAGCAGTCTGTACCAAGAGACCCAGTACTTC. The J gene is TRBJ2-5, the V gene TRBV1; the table gives TRBD2 as D, unverified against the DNA. TRBV1 constitutes a pseudogene. The length of the CDR3 is 12 residues.

The rearrangement links TRBV5-8 to TRBJ1-1; 7 bases are shared with TRBD1. Germline V gives CDR1 SGHTS, CDR2 YDEGEE. Germline trimming cut 0 bases from V and 0 bases from J; bases unmatched to any gene: 8. This CDR3 has 17 amino acids. The CDR3 DNA reads TGTGCCAGCAGCTTGGCCCTACAGGGGACCCTGAACACTGAAGCTTTCTTT. Protein product: CASSLALQGTLNTEAFF.

The V gene is TRBV19, the J gene TRBJ1-5; D gene unclear. This CDR3 contains 13 residues. The V end lost 7 bases, the J end lost 3 bases, and 10 bases lay between the germline ends. The germline V gene encodes CDR1 LNHDA and CDR2 SQIVND (reference sequence). The DNA of the CDR3 is TGTGCCAGTAACCACGGGGACAATCAGCCCCAGCATTTT. This gives the protein CASNHGDNQPQHF.

Worth noting for this clone: Other DNA sequences of this sample code for an identical CDR3. J is TRBJ1-2 and V is TRBV5-1; D ambiguous. The germline V gene has CDR1 SGHRS and CDR2 YFSETQ. Trimming cost V 0 bases and J 3 bases, with 6 bases left between them. This CDR3 comprises 13 residues. The CDR3 nucleotides are TGCGCCAGCAGCTTGGACGGGGACTATGGCTACACCTTC. The encoded protein is CASSLDGDYGYTF.

V gene TRBV5-1 combines with J gene TRBJ1-2; TRBD1 is a possible D gene (5 bases). Germline CDR1 is SGHRS and CDR2 is YFSETQ. The CDR3 is made up of 11 amino acids. V was trimmed by 5 bases and J by 5 bases, leaving 7 bases between them. The CDR3 sequence is CASRDIYGYTF. In DNA, the CDR3 is TGCGCCAGCAGGGACATTTATGGCTACACCTTC.

The chain combines TRBV5-4 with TRBJ2-7; D may be TRBD1 (6 bases). This CDR3 has 15 amino acids. CDR1 is SGHNT, CDR2 YYREEE, per germline (reference sequence). V shed 1 base and J shed 0 bases, with 11 bases lying between them. The CDR3 DNA reads TGTGCCAGCAGCTTGAGGGACACCGACTCCTACGAGCAGTACTTC. This translates into CASSLRDTDSYEQYF.

J is TRBJ2-4 and V is TRBV10-3; D is unclear. There are 14 residues in the CDR3. Germline assignment: CDR1 ENHRY and CDR2 SYGVKD. The V end lost 4 bases, the J end lost 0 bases, and 7 bases lay between the germline ends. CDR3 sequence (DNA): TGTGCCATCAGTGCCCAGGCAGCCAAAAACATTCAGTACTTC. It specifies CAISAQAAKNIQYF.

This chain uses TRBV6-5 with TRBJ2-7, with TRBD2 matching 10 bases. V gave up 2 bases and J gave up 7 bases; unmatched junction bases: 11. This CDR3 comprises 16 residues. The V gene's germline CDR1 is MNHEY and CDR2 SVGAGI. This CDR3 is CASSYRQRGGLYEQYF. The CDR3 DNA is TGTGCCAGCAGTTACCGTCAGCGGGGGGGCCTCTATGAGCAGTACTTC.

The genes are TRBV5-6 and TRBJ2-7; TRBD1 agrees at 7 bases. CDR3 length equals 13 residues. Trimming at V came to 4 bases and at J to 2 bases, leaving 3 bases not matched to a gene. Germline V lookup: CDR1 SGHDT, CDR2 YYEEEE. The CDR3 here is CASSMGQTYEQYF. The CDR3 bases are TGTGCCAGCAGCATGGGACAGACCTACGAGCAGTACTTC.

J is TRBJ2-3 and V is TRBV5-1; a possible D gene is TRBD2 (5 bases). This CDR3 region has 18 residues. Trimming shortened V by 0 bases and J by 0 bases, and 17 bases separated the two germline ends. Germline V CDR1 and CDR2: SGHRS, YFSETQ. CDR3 nucleotide sequence: TGCGCCAGCAGCTTGGCTCGCGGCGGGTCCCCTAGCACAGATACGCAGTATTTT. Its translation is CASSLARGGSPSTDTQYF.

The chain joins TRBV9 to TRBJ2-3, with 7 bases fitting TRBD2. The CDR3 loop spans 15 amino acids. V shed 6 bases, J shed 2 bases, and the junction held 9 bases outside the gene matches. Germline lookup yields CDR1 SGDLS and CDR2 YYNGEE. This CDR3 is CASTRGGGDTDTQYF. The DNA for the CDR3 is TGTGCCAGCACGCGCGGGGGTGGGGACACAGATACGCAGTATTTT. Combining the CDR3 with reference TRBV9 and TRBJ2-3 gives the whole variable domain DSGVTQTPKHLITATGQRVTLRCSPRSGDLSVYWYQQSLDQGLQFLIQYYNGEERAKGNILERFSAQQFPDLHSELNLSSLELGDSALYFCASTRGGGDTDTQYFGPGTRLTVL.

The J gene is TRBJ2-7, the V gene TRBV9; weak D call: TRBD2 (7 bases). The CDR3 consists of 16 residues. Germline V gene data show CDR1 as SGDLS and CDR2 as YYNGEE. V was clipped by 4 bases and J by 0 bases, with 17 bases between them. Here the CDR3 reads CASSPWIGGDSYEQYF. The CDR3 nucleotides read TGTGCCAGCAGCCCGTGGATAGGGGGGGACTCCTACGAGCAGTACTTC. The full variable domain, its missing parts supplied by reference TRBV9 and TRBJ2-7, is DSGVTQTPKHLITATGQRVTLRCSPRSGDLSVYWYQQSLDQGLQFLIQYYNGEERAKGNILERFSAQQFPDLHSELNLSSLELGDSALYFCASSPWIGGDSYEQYFGPGTRLTVT.

The V call is TRBV5-1, the J call TRBJ1-1; perhaps TRBD1 as D (5 bases). The CDR3 has 15 amino acids. With 4 bases removed from V and 10 bases from J, the gap between germline ends came to 23 bases. The germline V gene has CDR1 SGHRS and CDR2 YFSETQ. CDR3: CASSISGGRRSGAFF. In DNA, the CDR3 is TGCGCCAGCAGCATCAGCGGGGGACGACGCTCCGGAGCTTTCTTT.

This clone was observed a single time. This rearrangement joins TRBV11-2 to TRBJ1-4, with 7 bases lining up with TRBD1. Trimming cost V 5 bases and J 8 bases; bases outside gene matches: 8. Germline V gene sequence: CDR1 SGHAT, CDR2 FQNNGV. This CDR3 region has 14 residues. CDR3 in DNA: TGTGCCAGCAGCCATCGACAGGGAGGAGAAAAACTGTTTTTT. Residues: CASSHRQGGEKLFF.

The chain employs TRBV28 and TRBJ1-4; D unclear. The CDR3 is 14 amino acids. The ends were cut back, 2 bases at V and 5 bases at J, with 9 bases in the middle. Germline assignment: CDR1 MDHEN and CDR2 SYDVKM. CDR3 in amino acids: CASSLPQKNEKLFF. The CDR3 region has the DNA TGTGCCAGCAGTTTACCACAGAAAAATGAAAAACTGTTTTTT. The full variable domain, in which reference TRBV28 and TRBJ1-4 provide the parts outside the CDR3, is DVKVTQSSRYLVKRTGEKVFLECVQDMDHENMFWYRQDPGLGLRLIYFSYDVKMKEKGDIPEGYSVSREKKERFSLILESASTNQTSMYLCASSLPQKNEKLFFGSGTQLSVL.

Comments on this clone: Other DNA sequences of this sample code for an identical CDR3. J is TRBJ2-2 and V is TRBV10-3; 8 bases are a match to TRBD1. The CDR3 runs 13 residues. From germline, CDR1 is ENHRY and CDR2 SYGVKD. After removal of 10 bases from V and 4 bases from J, the junction contained 5 bases not matched to a gene. The CDR3 spells CATRQGSTGELFF. Written as DNA, the CDR3 is TGTGCCACCAGACAGGGGAGCACCGGGGAGCTGTTTTTT.

This chain connects TRBV12-3 or TRBV12-4 to TRBJ2-7; D unclear. The CDR3 has 13 amino acids. V was pared by 6 bases and J by 2 bases, with 11 bases between. CDR3: CASRSTGAYEQYF. DNA for the CDR3: TGTGCCAGCAGGTCGACTGGAGCCTACGAGCAGTACTTC.

This sequence joins TRBV18 and TRBJ2-1, with D hard to call. This CDR3 contains 13 residues. With 1 base removed from V and 5 bases from J, the gap between germline ends came to 6 bases. Germline-derived CDR1 and CDR2 are KGHSH and LQKENI. The CDR3 sequence is CASSPLRNNEQFF. In DNA, the CDR3 is TGTGCCAGCTCACCACTGAGGAACAATGAGCAGTTCTTC.

The V call is TRBV29-1, the J call TRBJ2-1; TRBD1 is a possible D gene (6 bases). The germline gives CDR1 SQVTM, CDR2 ANQGSEA. The ends were cut back, 6 bases at V and 4 bases at J, with 13 bases in the middle. The CDR3 covers 13 residues. In DNA, the CDR3 is TGCAGCGTGCTATCAACAGGGTACAATGAGCAGTTCTTC. It is translated as CSVLSTGYNEQFF.